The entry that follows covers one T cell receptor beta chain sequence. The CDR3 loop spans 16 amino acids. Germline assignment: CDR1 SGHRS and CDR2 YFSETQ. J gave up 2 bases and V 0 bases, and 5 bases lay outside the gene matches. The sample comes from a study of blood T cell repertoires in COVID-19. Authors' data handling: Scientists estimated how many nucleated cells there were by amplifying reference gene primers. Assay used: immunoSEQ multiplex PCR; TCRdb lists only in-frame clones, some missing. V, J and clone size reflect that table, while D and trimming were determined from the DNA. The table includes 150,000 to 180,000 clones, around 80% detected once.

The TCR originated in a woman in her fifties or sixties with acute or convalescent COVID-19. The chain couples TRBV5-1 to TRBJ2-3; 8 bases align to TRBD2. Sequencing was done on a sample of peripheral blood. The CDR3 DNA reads TGCGCCAGCAGCTTGGGAGTAGCGGGAAACACAGATACGCAGTATTTT. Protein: CASSLGVAGNTDTQYF.